This T cell receptor beta chain was identified during a study of blood T cell repertoires in COVID-19. TCRdb keeps only in-frame clones here, not all; method: immunoSEQ multiplex PCR. The table records over 300,000 clones, around 89% of them present only once. The CDR3 extends over 15 amino acids. The germline V gene has CDR1 MNHEY and CDR2 SVGAGI. The trim removed 6 bases at V and 2 bases at J, leaving 9 bases unmatched. This rearrangement joins TRBV6-5 to TRBJ1-2; 7 bases map to TRBD1. The TCR was taken from a man aged 40-50 years with acute or convalescent COVID-19. What was sequenced was peripheral blood. In DNA, the CDR3 is TGTGCCAGCAGACCATCAGGGGGGAACAACTATGGCTACACCTTC. This codes for CASRPSGGNNYGYTF.